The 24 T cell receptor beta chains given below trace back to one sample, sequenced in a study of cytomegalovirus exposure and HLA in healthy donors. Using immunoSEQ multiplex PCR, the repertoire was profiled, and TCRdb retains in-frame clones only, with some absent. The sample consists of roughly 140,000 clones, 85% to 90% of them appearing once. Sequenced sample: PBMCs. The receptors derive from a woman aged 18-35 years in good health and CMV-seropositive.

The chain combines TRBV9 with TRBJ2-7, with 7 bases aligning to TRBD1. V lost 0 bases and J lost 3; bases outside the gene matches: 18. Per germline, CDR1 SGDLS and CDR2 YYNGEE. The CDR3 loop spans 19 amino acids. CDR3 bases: TGTGCCAGCAGCGTAGGTCACAACCCTGGACAGGTGGGGTACTACGAGCAGTACTTC. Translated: CASSVGHNPGQVGYYEQYF.

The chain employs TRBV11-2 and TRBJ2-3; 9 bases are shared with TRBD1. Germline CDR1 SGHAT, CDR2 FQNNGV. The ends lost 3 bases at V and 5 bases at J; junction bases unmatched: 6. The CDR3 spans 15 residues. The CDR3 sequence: CASSFRDRELDTQYF. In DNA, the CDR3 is TGTGCCAGCAGCTTTCGGGACAGGGAGTTAGATACGCAGTATTTT.

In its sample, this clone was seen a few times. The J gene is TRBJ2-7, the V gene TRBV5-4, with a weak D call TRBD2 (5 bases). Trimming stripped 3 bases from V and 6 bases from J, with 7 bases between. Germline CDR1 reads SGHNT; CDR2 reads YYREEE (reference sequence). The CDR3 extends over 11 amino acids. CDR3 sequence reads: CASSSGSEQYF. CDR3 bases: TGTGCCAGCAGCTCGGGGTCCGAGCAGTACTTC.

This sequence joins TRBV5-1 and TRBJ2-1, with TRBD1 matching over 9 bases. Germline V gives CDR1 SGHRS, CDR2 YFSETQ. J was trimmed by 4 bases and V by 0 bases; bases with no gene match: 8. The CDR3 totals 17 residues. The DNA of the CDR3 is TGCGCCAGCAGCTTGGCCTGGGGGGACAGGGATTACAATGAGCAGTTCTTC. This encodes CASSLAWGDRDYNEQFF.

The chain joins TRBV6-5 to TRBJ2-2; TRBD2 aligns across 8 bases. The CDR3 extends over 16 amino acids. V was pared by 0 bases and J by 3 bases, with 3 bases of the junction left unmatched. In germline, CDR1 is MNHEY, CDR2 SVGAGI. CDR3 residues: CASSYSTSVYTGELFF. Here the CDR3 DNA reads TGTGCCAGCAGTTACTCGACTAGCGTTTACACCGGGGAGCTGTTTTTT.

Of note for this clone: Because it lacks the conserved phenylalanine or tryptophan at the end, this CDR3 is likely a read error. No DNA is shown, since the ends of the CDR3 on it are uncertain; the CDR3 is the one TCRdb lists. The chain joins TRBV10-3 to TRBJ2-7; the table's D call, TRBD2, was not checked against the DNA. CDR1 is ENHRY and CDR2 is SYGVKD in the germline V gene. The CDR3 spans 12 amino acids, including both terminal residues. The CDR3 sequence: CAISESGGAHTS.

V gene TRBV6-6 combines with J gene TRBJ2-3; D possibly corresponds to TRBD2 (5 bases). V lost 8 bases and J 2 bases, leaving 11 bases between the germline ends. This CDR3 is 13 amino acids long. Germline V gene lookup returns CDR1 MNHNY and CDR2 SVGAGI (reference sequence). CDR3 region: CASEGQHTDTQYF. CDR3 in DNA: TGTGCCAGCGAGGGCCAGCACACAGATACGCAGTATTTT.

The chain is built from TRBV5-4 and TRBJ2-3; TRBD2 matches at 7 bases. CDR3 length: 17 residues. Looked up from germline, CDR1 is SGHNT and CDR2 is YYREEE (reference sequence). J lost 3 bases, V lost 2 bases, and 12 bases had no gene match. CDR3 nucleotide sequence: TGTGCCAGCAGCTTAGAACTTGTGACTAGCTCTACAGATACGCAGTATTTT. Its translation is CASSLELVTSSTDTQYF.

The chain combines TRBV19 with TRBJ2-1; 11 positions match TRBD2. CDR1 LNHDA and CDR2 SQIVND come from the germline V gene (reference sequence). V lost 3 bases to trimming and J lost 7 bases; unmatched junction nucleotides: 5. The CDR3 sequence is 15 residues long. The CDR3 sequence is CASSMRSSGRNEQFF. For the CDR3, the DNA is TGTGCCAGTAGTATGAGGTCTAGCGGGAGGAATGAGCAGTTCTTC. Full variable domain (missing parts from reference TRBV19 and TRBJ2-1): DGGITQSPKYLFRKEGQNVTLSCEQNLNHDAMYWYRQDPGQGLRLIYYSQIVNDFQKGDIAEGYSVSREKKESFPLTVTSAQKNPTAFYLCASSMRSSGRNEQFFGPGTRLTVL.

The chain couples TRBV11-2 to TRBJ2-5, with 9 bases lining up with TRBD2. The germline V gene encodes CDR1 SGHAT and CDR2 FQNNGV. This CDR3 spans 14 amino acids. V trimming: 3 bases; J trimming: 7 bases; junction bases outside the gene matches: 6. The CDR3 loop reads CASSFGGGVGTQYF. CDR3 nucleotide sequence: TGTGCCAGCAGCTTTGGCGGGGGGGTCGGGACCCAGTACTTC.

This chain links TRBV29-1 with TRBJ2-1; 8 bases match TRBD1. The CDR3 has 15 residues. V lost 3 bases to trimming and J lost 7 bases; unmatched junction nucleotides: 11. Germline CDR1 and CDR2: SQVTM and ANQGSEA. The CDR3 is CSVEGDRQGRNEQFF. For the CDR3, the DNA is TGCAGCGTTGAGGGGGATAGACAGGGGAGGAATGAGCAGTTCTTC.

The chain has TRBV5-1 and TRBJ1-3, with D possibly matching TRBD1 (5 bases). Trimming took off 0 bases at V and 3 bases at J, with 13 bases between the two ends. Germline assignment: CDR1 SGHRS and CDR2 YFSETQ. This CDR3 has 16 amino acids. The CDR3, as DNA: TGCGCCAGCAGCTTGGGGCAGGGAAGCTTTGGAAACACCATATATTTT. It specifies CASSLGQGSFGNTIYF.

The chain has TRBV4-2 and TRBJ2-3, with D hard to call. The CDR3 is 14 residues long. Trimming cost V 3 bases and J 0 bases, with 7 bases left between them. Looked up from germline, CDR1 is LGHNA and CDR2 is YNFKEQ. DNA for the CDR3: TGTGCCAGCAGCCACTCCGGTAGCACAGATACGCAGTATTTT. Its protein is CASSHSGSTDTQYF.

DNA of the CDR3: TGTGCCAGCAGCTTAGTAGGGGGCGGCGGCACCGGGGAGCTGTTTTTT. Amino acid sequence: CASSLVGGGGTGELFF. The chain joins TRBV7-2 to TRBJ2-2, with 7 positions matching TRBD1. Germline-derived CDR1 and CDR2 are SGHTA and FQGNSA. V trimming: 1 base; J trimming: 4 bases; junction bases outside the gene matches: 6. CDR3 size: 16 residues.

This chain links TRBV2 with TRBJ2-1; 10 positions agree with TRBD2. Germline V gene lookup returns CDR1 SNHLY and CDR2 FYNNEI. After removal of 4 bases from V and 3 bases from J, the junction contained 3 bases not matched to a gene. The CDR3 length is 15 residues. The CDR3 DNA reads TGTGCCAGCAGTGCGGCTAGCGGGAGCTACAATGAGCAGTTCTTC. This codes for CASSAASGSYNEQFF.

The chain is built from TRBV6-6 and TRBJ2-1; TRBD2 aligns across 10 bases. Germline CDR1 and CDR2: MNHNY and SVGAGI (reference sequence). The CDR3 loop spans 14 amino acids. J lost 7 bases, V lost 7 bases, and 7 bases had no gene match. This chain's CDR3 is CASKEREGQNEQFF. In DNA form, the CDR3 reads TGTGCCAGCAAGGAGCGGGAGGGCCAAAATGAGCAGTTCTTC.

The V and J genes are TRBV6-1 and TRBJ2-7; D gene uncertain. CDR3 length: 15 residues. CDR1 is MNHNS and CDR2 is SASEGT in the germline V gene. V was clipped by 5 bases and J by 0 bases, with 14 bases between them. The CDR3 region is CASSKTGASSYEQYF. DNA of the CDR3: TGTGCCAGCAGTAAGACTGGCGCGTCCTCCTACGAGCAGTACTTC.

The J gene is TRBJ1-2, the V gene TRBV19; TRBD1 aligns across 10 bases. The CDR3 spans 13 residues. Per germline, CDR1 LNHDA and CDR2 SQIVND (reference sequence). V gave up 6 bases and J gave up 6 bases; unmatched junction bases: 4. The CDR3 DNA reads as TGTGCCAGTAGGGGACAGGGGAGAAATGGCTACACCTTC. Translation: CASRGQGRNGYTF.

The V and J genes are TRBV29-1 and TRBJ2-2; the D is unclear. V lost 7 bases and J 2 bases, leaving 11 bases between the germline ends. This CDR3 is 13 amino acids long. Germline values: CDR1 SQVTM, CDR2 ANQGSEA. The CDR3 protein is CSGAVPNTGELFF. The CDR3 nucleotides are TGCAGCGGCGCCGTCCCTAACACCGGGGAGCTGTTTTTT.

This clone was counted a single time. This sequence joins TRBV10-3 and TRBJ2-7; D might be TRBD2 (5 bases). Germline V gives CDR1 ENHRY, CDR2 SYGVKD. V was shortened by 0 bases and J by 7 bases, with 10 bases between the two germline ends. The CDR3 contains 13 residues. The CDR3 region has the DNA TGTGCCATCAGTGAGTCAAGGGAGTTAGAGCAGTACTTC. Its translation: CAISESRELEQYF.

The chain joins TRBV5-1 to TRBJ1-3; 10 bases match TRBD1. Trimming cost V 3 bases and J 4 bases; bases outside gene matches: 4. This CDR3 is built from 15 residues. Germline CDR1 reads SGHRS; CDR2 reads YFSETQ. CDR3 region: CASSSGTGDGNTIYF. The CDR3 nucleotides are TGCGCCAGCAGCTCCGGGACAGGGGACGGAAACACCATATATTTT.

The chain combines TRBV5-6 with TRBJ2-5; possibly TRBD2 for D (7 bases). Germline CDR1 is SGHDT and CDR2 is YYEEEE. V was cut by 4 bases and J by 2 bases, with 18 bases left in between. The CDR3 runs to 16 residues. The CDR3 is CASSLGGGSSQETQYF. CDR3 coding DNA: TGTGCCAGCAGCCTGGGGGGCGGGAGTAGTCAAGAGACCCAGTACTTC.

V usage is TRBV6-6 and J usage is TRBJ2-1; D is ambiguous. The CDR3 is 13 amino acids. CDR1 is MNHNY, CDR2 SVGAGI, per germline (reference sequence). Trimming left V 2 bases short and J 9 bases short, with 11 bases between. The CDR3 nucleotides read TGTGCCAGCAGTTACCCGCCTGCAGGTGAGCAGTTCTTC. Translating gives CASSYPPAGEQFF.

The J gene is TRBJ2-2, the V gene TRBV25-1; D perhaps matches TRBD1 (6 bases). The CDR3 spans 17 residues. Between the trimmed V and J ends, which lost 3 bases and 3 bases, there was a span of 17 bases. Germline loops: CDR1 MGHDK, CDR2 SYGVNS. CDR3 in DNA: TGTGCCAGCAGTGATCGGACAGATTGGATGGACACCGGGGAGCTGTTTTTT. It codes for CASSDRTDWMDTGELFF.